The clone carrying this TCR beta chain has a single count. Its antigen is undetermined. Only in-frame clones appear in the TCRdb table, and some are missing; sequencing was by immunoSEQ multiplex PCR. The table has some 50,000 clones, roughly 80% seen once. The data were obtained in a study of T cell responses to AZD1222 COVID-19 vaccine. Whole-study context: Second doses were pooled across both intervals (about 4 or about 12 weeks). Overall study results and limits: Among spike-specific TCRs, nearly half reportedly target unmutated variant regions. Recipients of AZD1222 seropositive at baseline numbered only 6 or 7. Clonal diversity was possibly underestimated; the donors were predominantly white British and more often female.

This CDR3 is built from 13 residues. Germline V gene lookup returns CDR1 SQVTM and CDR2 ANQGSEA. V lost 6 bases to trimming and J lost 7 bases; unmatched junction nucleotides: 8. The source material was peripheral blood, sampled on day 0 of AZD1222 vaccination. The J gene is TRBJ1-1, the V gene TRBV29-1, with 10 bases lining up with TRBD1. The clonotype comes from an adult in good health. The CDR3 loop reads CSVRRTGGDEAFF. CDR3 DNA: TGCAGCGTGCGACGGACAGGGGGAGATGAAGCTTTCTTT.